These T cell receptor beta chains were read from a single sample in a study of blood T cell repertoires in COVID-19. Profiled with immunoSEQ multiplex PCR; TCRdb holds only in-frame clones, not every one. The top ten hold over 1% of the sample, which has approximately 260,000 clones, around 88% seen once. Sequencing used PBMCs or T cells enriched from blood (not recorded which). The receptors here all came from a woman between 40 and 50 years old with acute COVID-19. Both conserved end residues are part of each CDR3. The order of the fields is J gene, V gene, D gene, clone size, CDR3 DNA, CDR3 protein. A D gene is named only where the DNA matches it firmly. Where a row states a size, it is once, few, many or the class of an expanded clone; other rows omit it.

J: TRBJ1-1
V: TRBV9
D: TRBD1
size: once
DNA: TGTGCCAGCAGCGTAGGAGGACAGGGGAAGACTGAAGCTTTCTTT
CDR3: CASSVGGQGKTEAFF

J: TRBJ2-7
V: TRBV6-5
D: .
size: .
DNA: TGTGCCAGCAGTTACTCGAGGTTGAACGAGCAGTACTTC
CDR3: CASSYSRLNEQYF

J: TRBJ2-6
V: TRBV7-5
D: .
size: .
DNA: TGTGCCAGAAGCAACGGAGTTGGGACAGGGGGAAGACGCTGTCCTGGGGCCAACGTCCTGACTTTC
CDR3: CARSNGVGTGGRRCPGANVLTF

J: TRBJ2-2
V: TRBV27
D: .
size: .
DNA: TGTGCCAGCATCCCGCAGGGTTCGGCCGGGGAGCTGTTTTTT
CDR3: CASIPQGSAGELFF

J: TRBJ2-7
V: TRBV3-1/TRBV3-2
D: TRBD1
size: .
DNA: TGTGCCAGCAGCTGGGGACAGGTCCAAGCCTACGAGCAGTACTTC
CDR3: CASSWGQVQAYEQYF

J: TRBJ2-1
V: TRBV10-3
D: .
size: once
DNA: TGTGCCATCAGTGAGACTGGGGCGGAGGGCAATGAGCAGTTCTTC
CDR3: CAISETGAEGNEQFF

J: TRBJ2-2
V: TRBV2
D: .
size: .
DNA: TGTGCCTCCCAGGGCAGGGGGGTTACCGGGGAGCTGTTTTTT
CDR3: CASQGRGVTGELFF

J: TRBJ1-2
V: TRBV15
D: .
size: .
DNA: TGTGCCACCAGCAGAGATTTCCGGGGCTACACCTTC
CDR3: CATSRDFRGYTF

J: TRBJ1-5
V: TRBV6-5
D: .
size: .
DNA: TGTGCCAGCAGTTACTCGGGCTATAATCAGCCCCAGCATTTT
CDR3: CASSYSGYNQPQHF

J: TRBJ1-4
V: TRBV6-2/TRBV6-3
D: .
size: .
DNA: TGTGCCAGCAGCTCCCCATATCGGAGACCTAATGAAAAACTGTTTTTT
CDR3: CASSSPYRRPNEKLFF

J: TRBJ2-7
V: TRBV3-1/TRBV3-2
D: TRBD1
size: .
DNA: TGTGCCAGCAGCCCTGTAGGGACAGGAAAAGCCGAGCAGTACTTC
CDR3: CASSPVGTGKAEQYF

J: TRBJ2-7
V: TRBV6-1
D: TRBD1
size: .
DNA: TGTGCCAGCAGTGAATTGGGACAGGGCTACGAGCAGTACTTC
CDR3: CASSELGQGYEQYF

J: TRBJ2-1
V: TRBV9
D: .
size: .
DNA: TGTGCCAGCAGCGCTGGTACTAGCTCCAATGAGCAGTTCTTC
CDR3: CASSAGTSSNEQFF

J: TRBJ1-6
V: TRBV3-1/TRBV3-2
D: .
size: .
DNA: TGTGCCAGCGGGCAGCTTAATTCACCCCTCCACTTT
CDR3: CASGQLNSPLHF

J: TRBJ1-6
V: TRBV28
D: TRBD1
size: .
DNA: TGTGCCAGCTGCGACAGGGGGCAGGGAGATTCACCCCTCCACTTT
CDR3: CASCDRGQGDSPLHF

J: TRBJ1-1
V: TRBV12-3/TRBV12-4
D: .
size: .
DNA: TGTGCCAGCAGCTACGACATGGGAGCTTTCTTT
CDR3: CASSYDMGAFF

J: TRBJ1-2
V: TRBV12-3/TRBV12-4
D: .
size: .
DNA: TGTGCCAGCAGTTTTGGGCAGGCCCGCGGCTACACCTTC
CDR3: CASSFGQARGYTF

J: TRBJ2-5
V: TRBV5-1
D: .
size: .
DNA: TGCGCCAGCAGCTTGGAGGGACTCCCGTACCAAGAGACCCAGTACTTC
CDR3: CASSLEGLPYQETQYF

J: TRBJ1-5
V: TRBV6-4
D: .
size: .
DNA: TGTGCCAGCAGTGAAAGCAGCAATCAGCCCCAGCATTTT
CDR3: CASSESSNQPQHF

J: TRBJ1-3
V: TRBV28
D: .
size: .
DNA: TGTGCCAGCAGTTTAGGGGCCCTCTCTGGAAACACCATATATTTT
CDR3: CASSLGALSGNTIYF

J: TRBJ2-5
V: TRBV7-9
D: TRBD1
size: .
DNA: TGTGCCAGCAGCCCGATCCGGGACAGGGGAGAGACCCAGTACTTC
CDR3: CASSPIRDRGETQYF

J: TRBJ2-1
V: TRBV7-6
D: TRBD2
size: .
DNA: TGTGCCATCATAGCGGGAGGAGGATGGAATGAGCAGTTCTTC
CDR3: CAIIAGGGWNEQFF

J: TRBJ1-3
V: TRBV15
D: TRBD1
size: few
DNA: TGTGCCACCAGCCGGGGGACAGGGGAAGGAAACACCATATATTTT
CDR3: CATSRGTGEGNTIYF

J: TRBJ2-5
V: TRBV11-2
D: TRBD1
size: .
DNA: TGTGCCAGCAGCCCTGGGACAGACCGGATCCAGTACTTC
CDR3: CASSPGTDRIQYF

J: TRBJ2-3
V: TRBV29-1
D: .
size: .
DNA: TGCAGCGTTGGCCCGGTCCGCAGGGGGGGCACAGATACGCAGTATTTT
CDR3: CSVGPVRRGGTDTQYF

J: TRBJ2-6
V: TRBV10-1
D: .
size: .
DNA: TGCGCCAGCAGTGGAGTCTCCAACTCTGGGGCCAACGTCCTGACTTTC
CDR3: CASSGVSNSGANVLTF

J: TRBJ1-6
V: TRBV7-3
D: .
size: few
DNA: TGTGCCAGCAGCAGTAAGGGGAATTCACCCCTCCACTTT
CDR3: CASSSKGNSPLHF

J: TRBJ2-5
V: TRBV5-6
D: .
size: .
DNA: TGTGCCAGCAGCTTGGATGGGGCAGCCCAGTACTTC
CDR3: CASSLDGAAQYF

J: TRBJ1-3
V: TRBV6-5
D: TRBD1
size: .
DNA: TGTGCCAGCAGTTACTCAGGGGGCCAAGGAAACACCATATATTTT
CDR3: CASSYSGGQGNTIYF

J: TRBJ2-3
V: TRBV7-9
D: TRBD2
size: .
DNA: TGTGCCAGCAGCTTAGCCTGGACTAGCGGTAGCACAGATACGCAGTATTTT
CDR3: CASSLAWTSGSTDTQYF

J: TRBJ2-3
V: TRBV24-1
D: TRBD2
size: .
DNA: TGTGCCACCAGTGACACCCGAGGGAGGGTGAGCACAGATACGCAGTATTTT
CDR3: CATSDTRGRVSTDTQYF

J: TRBJ1-6
V: TRBV7-9
D: .
size: .
DNA: TGTGCCAGCAGCTTAGGGAGCTCCTATAATTCACCCCTCCACTTT
CDR3: CASSLGSSYNSPLHF

J: TRBJ2-4
V: TRBV5-8
D: .
size: .
DNA: TGTGCCAGCAGCTTGTGGGGCGGAGACATTCAGTACTTC
CDR3: CASSLWGGDIQYF

J: TRBJ1-6
V: TRBV5-1
D: TRBD1
size: .
DNA: TGCGCCAGCAGCTTGGCGGCAGGGGGGCAGAGTTCACCCCTCCACTTT
CDR3: CASSLAAGGQSSPLHF

J: TRBJ1-1
V: TRBV7-9
D: .
size: .
DNA: TGTGCCAGCAGCTTAGGGGCGTCCGTTTTTGGGACTGAAGCTTTCTTT
CDR3: CASSLGASVFGTEAFF

J: TRBJ1-5
V: TRBV24-1
D: .
size: once
DNA: TGTGCCACCAGTGATAACCAGGGATCCCAGCCCCAGCATTTT
CDR3: CATSDNQGSQPQHF

J: TRBJ2-3
V: TRBV6-5
D: .
size: .
DNA: TGTGCCAGCAGTTACTCGTCTAGTTCCACAGATACGCAGTATTTT
CDR3: CASSYSSSSTDTQYF

J: TRBJ2-7
V: TRBV5-1
D: TRBD1
size: .
DNA: TGCGCCAGCAGCCCTTCGACAGGGCGCGACGAGCAGTACTTC
CDR3: CASSPSTGRDEQYF

J: TRBJ2-2
V: TRBV19
D: TRBD2
size: .
DNA: TGTGCCAGTAGGGCTAGCGGGTACACCGGGGAGCTGTTTTTT
CDR3: CASRASGYTGELFF

J: TRBJ1-4
V: TRBV10-1
D: .
size: .
DNA: TGCGCCAGCAGCGCGGAGCAGGGTAGAGGCGAAAAACTGTTTTTT
CDR3: CASSAEQGRGEKLFF

J: TRBJ1-5
V: TRBV5-4
D: TRBD1
size: many
DNA: TGTGCCAGCAGCTTTTTTCCCCCGGACAGGGTAAATCAGCCCCAGCATTTT
CDR3: CASSFFPPDRVNQPQHF

J: TRBJ1-5
V: TRBV25-1
D: .
size: .
DNA: TGTGCCAGCGAAGCGCGTCGGCCCCAGCATTTT
CDR3: CASEARRPQHF

J: TRBJ2-2
V: TRBV5-1
D: TRBD1
size: .
DNA: TGCGCCAGCAGCCAAGATGGGACAGGGGGAATCGCCGGGGAGCTGTTTTTT
CDR3: CASSQDGTGGIAGELFF

J: TRBJ1-6
V: TRBV5-1
D: TRBD1
size: .
DNA: TGCGCCAGCAGCGGGACCCGGACAGGGGTGAATTCACCCCTCCACTTT
CDR3: CASSGTRTGVNSPLHF

J: TRBJ1-3
V: TRBV5-6
D: .
size: .
DNA: TGTGCCAGCAGCTTGTTGCTCAGCTCTGGAAACACCATATATTTT
CDR3: CASSLLLSSGNTIYF

J: TRBJ2-3
V: TRBV18
D: .
size: .
DNA: TGTGCCAGCTCACCACCGGCCGATACGCAGTATTTT
CDR3: CASSPPADTQYF

J: TRBJ2-1
V: TRBV18
D: .
size: .
DNA: TGTGCCAGCTCAGACGGGGAGAGCCCCTACAATGAGCAGTTCTTC
CDR3: CASSDGESPYNEQFF

J: TRBJ1-1
V: TRBV6-5
D: .
size: .
DNA: TGTGCCAGCAGTTATACGGCGGGGAACACTGAAGCTTTCTTT
CDR3: CASSYTAGNTEAFF

J: TRBJ2-2
V: TRBV15
D: TRBD2
size: .
DNA: TGTGCCACCAGCAGAGAAGGACTAGCAGAGGGGGAGCTGTTTTTT
CDR3: CATSREGLAEGELFF

J: TRBJ2-7
V: TRBV10-3
D: TRBD2
size: few
DNA: TGTGCCATCAGGGCGACCAGCGGGAGGGTTTTCTACGAGCAGTACTTC
CDR3: CAIRATSGRVFYEQYF

J: TRBJ1-1
V: TRBV30
D: TRBD1
size: .
DNA: TGTGCCTGGAGTACGACAGGGGGCACTGAAGCTTTCTTT
CDR3: CAWSTTGGTEAFF

J: TRBJ1-1
V: TRBV5-4
D: .
size: .
DNA: TGTGCCAGCAGCTTGGAACAGGCGACTGAAGCTTTCTTT
CDR3: CASSLEQATEAFF

J: TRBJ2-2
V: TRBV7-2
D: .
size: .
DNA: TGTGCCAGCACCCCCGGAGGGCCTACGAACACCGGGGAGCTGTTTTTT
CDR3: CASTPGGPTNTGELFF

J: TRBJ2-1
V: TRBV5-1
D: .
size: once
DNA: TGCGCCAGCATCCCGACTAGTCAGAGCTCCTACAATGAGCAGTTCTTC
CDR3: CASIPTSQSSYNEQFF

J: TRBJ2-1
V: TRBV3-1/TRBV3-2
D: .
size: .
DNA: TGTGCCAGCAGCCAACCTACCCGGGGGCAGTTCTTC
CDR3: CASSQPTRGQFF

J: TRBJ1-2
V: TRBV7-9
D: .
size: .
DNA: TGTGCCAGCAGCTTCGTTGGGAAGGGGAACTATGGCTACACCTTC
CDR3: CASSFVGKGNYGYTF